The rows below give T cell receptor beta chains drawn from one sample of a study of T cells expressing NK-cell markers. Using the 5' RACE reads, TCRdb records one entry per CDR3 protein without DNA. This listing includes some 140,000 distinct CDR3 sequences. Sample: blood T cells: a sorted CD56 or NKG2C T cell subset, CD4+ or CD8+ T cells, or bulk PBMC T cells (not recorded which). The receptors originated from a woman aged 50 to 65 in good health. CDR3s include the opening cysteine and the closing phenylalanine or tryptophan.

cdr3_aa,v_call,cdr3_length,j_call
CASSYRQGGSADTQYF,TRBV6-6,16,TRBJ2-3
CSAKGGQPYGYTF,TRBV20-1,13,TRBJ1-2
CAWLGGISYGYTF,TRBV30,13,TRBJ1-2
CASSLARVSPPRTSGNTGELFF,TRBV5-1,22,TRBJ2-2
CASSLGNNEQFF,TRBV11-3,12,TRBJ2-1
CAIGGDQETQYF,TRBV10-3,12,TRBJ2-5
CASSPGQGQYEQYF,TRBV3-1,14,TRBJ2-7
CASSSTRTSGTPYNEQFF,TRBV11-2,18,TRBJ2-1
CASSLVGVASTDTQYF,TRBV7-9,16,TRBJ2-3
CASSYSPESSEQYF,TRBV6-6,14,TRBJ2-7
CAARWVGDTQYF,TRBV21-1,12,TRBJ2-3
CASSIELERGNQPQHF,TRBV19,16,TRBJ1-5
CASSLDWLSALDNEQFF,TRBV5-1,17,TRBJ2-1
CASSVAGHNEQFF,TRBV2,13,TRBJ2-1
CASSFAGTSGSEQFF,TRBV5-5,15,TRBJ2-1
CASSLGLAGANYNEQFF,TRBV13,17,TRBJ2-1
CASSLPGANGYTF,TRBV3-1,13,TRBJ1-2
CSAHLRDKPYNEQFF,TRBV20-1,15,TRBJ2-1
CASSKNRGRDEQFF,TRBV5-1,14,TRBJ2-1
CASSLGLAGGGDTQYF,TRBV12-3/TRBV12-4,16,TRBJ2-3
CASTHGDSYNEQFF,TRBV27,14,TRBJ2-1
CASSLGWSLEAFF,TRBV27,13,TRBJ1-1
CASSPPGRSSTDTQYF,TRBV4-1,16,TRBJ2-3
CATSFPDTGELFF,TRBV24-1,13,TRBJ2-2